This TCR beta chain is from a study of shared clonotypes between healthy human individuals. For the study at large: Samples came from a couple of female and a few male donors aged 18 to 49.

Sequencing used immunoSEQ multiplex PCR; TCRdb keeps in-frame clones, though not all of them. The sample yields about 580,000 clones, 95% to 98% seen once. Naive CD8 cells, CD45RO-negative and positively selected for CCR7, excluded terminally differentiated effector memory CD45RA+ cells. The germline gives CDR1 LNHDA, CDR2 SQIVND (reference sequence). This CDR3 comprises 20 residues. V trimming: 5 bases; J trimming: 2 bases; junction bases outside the gene matches: 21. The material sequenced was naive CD8+ T cells sorted from blood. This rearrangement joins TRBV19 to TRBJ2-7; TRBD2 matches at 10 bases. The sequence came from a man aged 25-40 years in good health. The CDR3 region is CASSPRLFASGSKNPYEQYF. The CDR3 DNA sequence: TGTGCCAGTAGTCCTCGACTTTTCGCTAGCGGGAGTAAAAACCCCTACGAGCAGTACTTC.